This TCR beta chain was documented in a study of neurological immune-mediated disorders. V lost 1 base and J 0 bases, leaving 28 bases between the germline ends. The CDR3 runs 22 residues. Germline V gene lookup returns CDR1 LGHNA and CDR2 YNFKEQ. This clonotype was recorded many times. TCRdb itself ran the 5' RACE reads through MiXCR, one entry per CDR3 protein. The table lists tens of thousands of distinct CDR3 sequences, roughly 15% of them singletons. The sample's time point: longitudinal time-point 1 (baseline). This clonotype was sampled from a female donor with HTLV-1-associated myelopathy (HAM/TSP). The sequencing sample was made of PBMCs. V is TRBV4-2 and J is TRBJ1-5; D might be TRBD1 (6 bases). CDR3 bases: TGTGCCAGCAGCCAAGCGAGCCCCATAAGGGGGTACTTATCTTATAGCAATCAGCCCCAGCATTTT. Translating gives CASSQASPIRGYLSYSNQPQHF.